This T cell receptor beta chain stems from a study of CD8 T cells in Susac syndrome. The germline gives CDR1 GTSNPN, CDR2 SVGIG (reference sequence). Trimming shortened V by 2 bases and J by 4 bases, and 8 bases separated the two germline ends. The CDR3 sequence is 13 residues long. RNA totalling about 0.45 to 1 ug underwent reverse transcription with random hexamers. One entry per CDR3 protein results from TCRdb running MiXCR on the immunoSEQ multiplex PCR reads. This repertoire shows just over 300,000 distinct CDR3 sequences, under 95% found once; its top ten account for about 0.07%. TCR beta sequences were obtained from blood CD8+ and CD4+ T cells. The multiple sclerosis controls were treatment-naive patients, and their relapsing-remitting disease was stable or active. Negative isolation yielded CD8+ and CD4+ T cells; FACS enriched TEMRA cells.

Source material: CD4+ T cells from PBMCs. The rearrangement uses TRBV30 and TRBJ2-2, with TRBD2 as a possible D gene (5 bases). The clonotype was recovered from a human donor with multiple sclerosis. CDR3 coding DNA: TGTGCCTGGAGTACCGGACTCACCGGGGAGCTGTTTTTT. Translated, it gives CAWSTGLTGELFF.